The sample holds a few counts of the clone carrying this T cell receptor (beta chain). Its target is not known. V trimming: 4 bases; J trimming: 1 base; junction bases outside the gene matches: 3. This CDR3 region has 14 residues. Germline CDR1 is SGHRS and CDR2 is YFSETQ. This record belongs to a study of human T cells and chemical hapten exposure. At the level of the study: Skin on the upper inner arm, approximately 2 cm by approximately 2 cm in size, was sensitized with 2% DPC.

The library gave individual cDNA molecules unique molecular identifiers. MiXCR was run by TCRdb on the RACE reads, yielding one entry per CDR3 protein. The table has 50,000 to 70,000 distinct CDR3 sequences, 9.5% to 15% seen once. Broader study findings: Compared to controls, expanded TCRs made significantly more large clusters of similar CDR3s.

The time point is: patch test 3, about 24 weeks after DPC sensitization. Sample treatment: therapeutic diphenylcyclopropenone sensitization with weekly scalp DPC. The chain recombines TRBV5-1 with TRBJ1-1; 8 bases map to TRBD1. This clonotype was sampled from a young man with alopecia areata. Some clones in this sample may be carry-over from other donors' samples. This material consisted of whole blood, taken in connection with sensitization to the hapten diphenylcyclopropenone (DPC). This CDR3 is CASSRGTGNTEAFF. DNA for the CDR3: TGCGCCAGCAGCCGGGGGACAGGGAACACTGAAGCTTTCTTT. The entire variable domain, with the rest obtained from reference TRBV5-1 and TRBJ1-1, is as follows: KAGVTQTPRYLIKTRGQQVTLSCSPISGHRSVSWYQQTPGQGLQFLFEYFSETQRNKGNFPGRFSGRQFSNSRSEMNVSTLELGDSALYLCASSRGTGNTEAFFGQGTRLTVV.